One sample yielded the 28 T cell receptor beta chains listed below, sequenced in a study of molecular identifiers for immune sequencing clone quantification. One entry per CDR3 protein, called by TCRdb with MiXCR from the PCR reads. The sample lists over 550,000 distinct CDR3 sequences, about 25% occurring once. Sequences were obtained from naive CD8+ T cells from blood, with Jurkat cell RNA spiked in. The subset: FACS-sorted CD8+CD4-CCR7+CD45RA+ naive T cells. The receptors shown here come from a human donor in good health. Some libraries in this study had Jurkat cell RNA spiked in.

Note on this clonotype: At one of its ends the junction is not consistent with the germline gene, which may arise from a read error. The CDR3: CARSAAAPLNPPPHF. DNA of the CDR3: TGTGCCCGCAGTGCAGCCGCGCCCCTTAATCCGCCCCCGCATTTT. The chain employs TRBV2 and TRBJ1-5; unclear D gene. CDR1 and CDR2 (germline): SNHLY, FYNNEI. The CDR3 runs 15 residues.

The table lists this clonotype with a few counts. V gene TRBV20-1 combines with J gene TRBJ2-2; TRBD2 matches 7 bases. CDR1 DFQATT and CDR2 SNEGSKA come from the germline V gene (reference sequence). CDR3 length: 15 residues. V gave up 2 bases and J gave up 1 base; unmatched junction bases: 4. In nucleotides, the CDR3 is TGCAGTGCTAGACGGGCTAGCGGGAACACCGGGGAGCTGTTTTTT. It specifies CSARRASGNTGELFF.

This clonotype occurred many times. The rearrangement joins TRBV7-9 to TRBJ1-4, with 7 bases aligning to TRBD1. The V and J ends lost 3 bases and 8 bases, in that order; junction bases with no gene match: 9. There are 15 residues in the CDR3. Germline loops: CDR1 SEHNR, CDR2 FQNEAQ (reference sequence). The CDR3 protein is CASSLVTGLLEKLFF. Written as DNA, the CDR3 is TGTGCCAGCAGCTTGGTGACAGGGCTACTGGAAAAACTGTTTTTT.

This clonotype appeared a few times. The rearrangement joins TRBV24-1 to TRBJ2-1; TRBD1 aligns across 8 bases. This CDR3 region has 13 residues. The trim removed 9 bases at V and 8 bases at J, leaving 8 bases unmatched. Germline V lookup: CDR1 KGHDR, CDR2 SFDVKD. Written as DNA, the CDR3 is TGTGCCACCTTGGACAGGGATGGGGATGAGCAGTTCTTC. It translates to CATLDRDGDEQFF.

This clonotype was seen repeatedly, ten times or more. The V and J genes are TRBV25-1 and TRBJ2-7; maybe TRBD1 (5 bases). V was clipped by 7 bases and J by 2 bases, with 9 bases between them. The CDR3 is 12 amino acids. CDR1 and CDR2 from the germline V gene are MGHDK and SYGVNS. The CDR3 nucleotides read TGTGCCAGCAAAAAGGACACCTACGAGCAGTACTTC. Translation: CASKKDTYEQYF.

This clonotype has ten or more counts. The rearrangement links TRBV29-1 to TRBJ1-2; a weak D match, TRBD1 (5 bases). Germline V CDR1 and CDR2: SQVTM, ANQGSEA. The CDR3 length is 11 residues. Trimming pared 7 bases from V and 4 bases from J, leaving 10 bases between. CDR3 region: CSGGTIYGYTF. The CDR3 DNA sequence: TGCAGCGGCGGGACGATCTATGGCTACACCTTC.

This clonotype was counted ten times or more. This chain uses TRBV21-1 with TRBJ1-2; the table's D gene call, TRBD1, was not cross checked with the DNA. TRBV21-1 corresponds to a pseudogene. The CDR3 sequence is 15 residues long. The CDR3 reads CASSSSDRVSYGYTF. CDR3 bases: TGTGCCAGCAGCTCCTCGGACAGGGTTTCCTATGGCTACACCTTC.

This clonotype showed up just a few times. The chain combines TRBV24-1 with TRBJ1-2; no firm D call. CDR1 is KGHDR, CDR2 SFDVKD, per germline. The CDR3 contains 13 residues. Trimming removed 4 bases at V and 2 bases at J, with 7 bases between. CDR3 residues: CATSESLNYGYTF. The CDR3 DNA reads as TGTGCCACCAGTGAATCATTGAACTATGGCTACACCTTC.

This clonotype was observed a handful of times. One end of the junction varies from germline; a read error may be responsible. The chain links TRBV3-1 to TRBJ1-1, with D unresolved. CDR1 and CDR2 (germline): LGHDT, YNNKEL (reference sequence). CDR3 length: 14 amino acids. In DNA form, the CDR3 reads TGTGCCAGCAGTCAAGCAGGACTGAACACTGAAGCTTTCTTT. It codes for CASSQAGLNTEAFF.

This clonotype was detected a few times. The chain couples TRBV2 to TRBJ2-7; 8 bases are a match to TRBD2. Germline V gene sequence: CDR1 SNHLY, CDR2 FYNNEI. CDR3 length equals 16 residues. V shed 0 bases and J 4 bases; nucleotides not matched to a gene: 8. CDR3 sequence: CASSEAWSGGPYEQYF. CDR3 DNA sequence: TGTGCCAGCAGTGAAGCCTGGTCGGGGGGGCCGTACGAGCAGTACTTC.

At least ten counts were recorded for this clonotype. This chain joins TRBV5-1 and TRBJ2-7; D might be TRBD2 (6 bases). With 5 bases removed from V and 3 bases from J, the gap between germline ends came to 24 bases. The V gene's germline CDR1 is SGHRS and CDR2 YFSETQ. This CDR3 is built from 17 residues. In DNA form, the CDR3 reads TGCGCCAGCAGATCGGACATTGGGGTCCTCGGGGGCTACGAGCAGTACTTC. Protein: CASRSDIGVLGGYEQYF.

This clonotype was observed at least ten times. The CDR3 protein is CASSSTGQRGSNEQYF. DNA of the CDR3: TGTGCCAGCAGCTCGACGGGACAGAGAGGATCGAACGAGCAGTACTTC. V is TRBV7-9 and J is TRBJ2-7; the match to TRBD1 covers 7 bases. CDR1 is SEHNR, CDR2 FQNEAQ, per germline (reference sequence). The CDR3 is 16 residues long. V shed 4 bases, J shed 5 bases, and the junction held 14 bases outside the gene matches.

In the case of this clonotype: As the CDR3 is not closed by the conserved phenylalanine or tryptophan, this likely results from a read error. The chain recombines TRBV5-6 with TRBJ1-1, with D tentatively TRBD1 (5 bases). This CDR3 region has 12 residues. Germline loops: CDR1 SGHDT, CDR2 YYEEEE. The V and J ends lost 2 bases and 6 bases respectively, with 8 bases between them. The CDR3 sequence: CASSFGGAEAFL. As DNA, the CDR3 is TGTGCCAGCAGCTTTGGGGGGGCTGAAGCTTTCCTT.

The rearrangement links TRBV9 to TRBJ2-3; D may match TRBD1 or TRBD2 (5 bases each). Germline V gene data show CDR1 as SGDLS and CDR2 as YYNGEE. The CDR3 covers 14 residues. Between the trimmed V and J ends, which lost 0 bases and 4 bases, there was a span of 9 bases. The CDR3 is CASSVGWGSDTQYF. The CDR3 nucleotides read TGTGCCAGCAGCGTAGGTTGGGGGTCAGATACGCAGTATTTT.

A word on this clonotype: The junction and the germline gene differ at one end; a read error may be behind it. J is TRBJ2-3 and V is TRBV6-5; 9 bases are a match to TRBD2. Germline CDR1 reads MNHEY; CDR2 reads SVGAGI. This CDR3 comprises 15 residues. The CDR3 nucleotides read TGTACCAGCAGTCTAGCGGGGTTTAGCACAGATACCCAGTATTTT. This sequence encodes CTSSLAGFSTDTQYF.

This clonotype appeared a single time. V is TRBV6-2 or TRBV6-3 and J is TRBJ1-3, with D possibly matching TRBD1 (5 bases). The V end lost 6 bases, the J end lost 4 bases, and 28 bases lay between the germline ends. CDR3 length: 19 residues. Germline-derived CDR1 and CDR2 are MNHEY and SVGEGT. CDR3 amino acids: CASRPGPEATYTSGNTIYF. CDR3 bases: TGTGCCAGCAGGCCGGGACCAGAGGCTACTTACACGTCCGGAAACACCATATATTTT.

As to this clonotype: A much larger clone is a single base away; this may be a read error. CDR3 coding DNA: TGTGCCAGCAGTTCACGAGGACAGGGGTCGGCCAAAAACATTCAGTACTTC. This sequence encodes CASSSRGQGSAKNIQYF. This rearrangement joins TRBV6-1 to TRBJ2-4; 9 nucleotides align to TRBD1. The trim removed 5 bases at V and 1 base at J, leaving 9 bases unmatched. There are 17 residues in the CDR3. Germline CDR1 MNHNS, CDR2 SASEGT.

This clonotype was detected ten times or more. This CDR3 is CASSSRGGYNEQFF. For the CDR3, the DNA is TGTGCCAGCAGCTCGCGGGGCGGGTACAATGAGCAGTTCTTC. The J gene is TRBJ2-1, the V gene TRBV11-3, with D possibly being TRBD2 (6 bases). Germline CDR1 is SGHNT and CDR2 is YENEEA. The V end was cut by 4 bases, the J end by 4 bases, with 11 bases between. The length of the CDR3 is 14 residues.

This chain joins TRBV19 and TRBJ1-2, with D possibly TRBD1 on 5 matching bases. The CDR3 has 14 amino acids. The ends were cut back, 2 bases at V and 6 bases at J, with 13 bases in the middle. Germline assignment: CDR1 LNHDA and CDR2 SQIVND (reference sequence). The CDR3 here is CASSILQGDHGYTF. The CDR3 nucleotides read TGTGCCAGTAGTATACTGCAGGGCGATCATGGCTACACCTTC.

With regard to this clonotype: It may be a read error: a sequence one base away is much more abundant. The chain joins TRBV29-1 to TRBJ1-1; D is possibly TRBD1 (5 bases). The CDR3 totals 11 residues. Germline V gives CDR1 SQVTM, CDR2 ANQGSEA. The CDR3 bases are TGCAGGGTGACAGTGAACACTGAAGCTCTCTTT. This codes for CRVTVNTEALF.

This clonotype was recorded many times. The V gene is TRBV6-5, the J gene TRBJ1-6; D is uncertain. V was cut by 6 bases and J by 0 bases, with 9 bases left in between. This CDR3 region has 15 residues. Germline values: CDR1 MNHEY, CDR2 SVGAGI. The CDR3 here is CASREGFSYNSPLHF. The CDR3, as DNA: TGTGCCAGCAGGGAAGGTTTCTCCTATAATTCACCCCTCCACTTT.

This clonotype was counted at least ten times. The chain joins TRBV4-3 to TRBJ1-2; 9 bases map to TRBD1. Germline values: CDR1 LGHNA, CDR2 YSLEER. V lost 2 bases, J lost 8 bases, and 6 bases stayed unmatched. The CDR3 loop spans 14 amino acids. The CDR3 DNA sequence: TGCGCCAGCAGCCAATGGACAGGGGTCCTGGGCTACACCTTC. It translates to CASSQWTGVLGYTF.

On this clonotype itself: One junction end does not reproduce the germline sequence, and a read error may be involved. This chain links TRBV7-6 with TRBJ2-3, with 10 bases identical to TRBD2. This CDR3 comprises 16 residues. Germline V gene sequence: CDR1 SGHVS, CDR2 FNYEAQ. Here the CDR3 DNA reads TGTGCCAGCAGATTAGCGGGAGGATCCCCCCCCGATACGCAGTATTTT. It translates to CASRLAGGSPPDTQYF.

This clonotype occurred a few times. For the CDR3, the DNA is TGTGCCAGCAGTGAATGGCCCCGGGGGACAGATACGCAGTATTTT. This encodes CASSEWPRGTDTQYF. The chain employs TRBV2 and TRBJ2-3; a weak D match, TRBD2 (6 bases). The germline V gene encodes CDR1 SNHLY and CDR2 FYNNEI. The CDR3 extends over 15 amino acids. With 2 bases removed from V and 3 bases from J, the gap between germline ends came to 12 bases.

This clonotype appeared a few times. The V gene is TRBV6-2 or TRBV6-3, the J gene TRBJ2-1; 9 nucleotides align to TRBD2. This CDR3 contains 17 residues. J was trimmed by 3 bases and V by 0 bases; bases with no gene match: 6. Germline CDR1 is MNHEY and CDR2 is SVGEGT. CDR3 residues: CASSYSIVAGVYNEQFF. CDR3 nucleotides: TGTGCCAGCAGTTACTCGATCGTAGCGGGAGTCTACAATGAGCAGTTCTTC.

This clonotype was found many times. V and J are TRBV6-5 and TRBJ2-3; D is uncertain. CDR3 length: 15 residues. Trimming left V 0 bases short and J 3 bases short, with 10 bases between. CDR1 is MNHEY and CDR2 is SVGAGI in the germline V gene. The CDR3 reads CASSYSPGVTDTQYF. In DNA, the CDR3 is TGTGCCAGCAGTTACTCTCCGGGCGTGACAGATACGCAGTATTTT.

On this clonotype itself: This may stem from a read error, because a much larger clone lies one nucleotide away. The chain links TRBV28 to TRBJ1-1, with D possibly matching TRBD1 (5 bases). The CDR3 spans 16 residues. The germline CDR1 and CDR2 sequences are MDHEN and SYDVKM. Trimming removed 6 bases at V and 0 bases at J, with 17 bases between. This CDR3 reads CASRTRRGDLNTEAFF. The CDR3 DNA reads TGTGCCAGCAGGACACGACGGGGGGACCTGAACACTGAAGCTTTCTTT. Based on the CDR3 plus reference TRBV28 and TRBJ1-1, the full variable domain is DVKVTQSSRYLVKRTGEKVFLECVQDMDHENMFWYRQDPGLGLRLIYFSYDVKMKEKGDIPEGYSVSREKKERFSLILESASTNQTSMYLCASRTRRGDLNTEAFFGQGTRLTVV.

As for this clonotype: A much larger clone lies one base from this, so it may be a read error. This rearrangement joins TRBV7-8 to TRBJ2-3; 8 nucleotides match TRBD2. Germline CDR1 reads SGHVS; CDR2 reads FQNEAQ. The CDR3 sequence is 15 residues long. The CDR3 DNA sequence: TGTGTCAGCAGCTTAGGGCGGGGGGTCACAGATACGCAGTATTTT. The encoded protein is CVSSLGRGVTDTQYF.